This section outlines one T cell receptor (beta chain) sequence together with its context. Its cognate antigen is unknown. The assay was carried out at the deep level. Every immunoSEQ plate was one replicate of a subset's evenly spread DNA. Assay: immunoSEQ multiplex PCR; the TCRdb copy retains only in-frame clones and omits some. The top ten clones hold 1.5% to 2% of a sample with around 700,000 clones, 60% to 75% of them seen once. Negatively enriched CD4+ T cells were divided by CD45RA into naive and memory. This record belongs to a study of shared clonotypes between healthy human individuals. Study conclusions and caveats: Relative to clonotypes present in all four donors, those not shared had lower generation probabilities.

The CDR3 extends over 15 amino acids. CDR1 SQVTM and CDR2 ANQGSEA come from the germline V gene. Between the trimmed V and J ends, which lost 0 bases and 4 bases, there was a span of 10 bases. V is TRBV29-1 and J is TRBJ2-6; D unclear. The sequencing sample was made of memory CD4+ T cells sorted from blood. The subset was: CD45RA-negative fraction. The source of this sequence is a woman in her twenties or thirties in good health. The CDR3 DNA reads TGCAGCGTTGAAGATAACGGGTCGGGGGCCAACGTCCTGACTTTC. Protein sequence: CSVEDNGSGANVLTF.